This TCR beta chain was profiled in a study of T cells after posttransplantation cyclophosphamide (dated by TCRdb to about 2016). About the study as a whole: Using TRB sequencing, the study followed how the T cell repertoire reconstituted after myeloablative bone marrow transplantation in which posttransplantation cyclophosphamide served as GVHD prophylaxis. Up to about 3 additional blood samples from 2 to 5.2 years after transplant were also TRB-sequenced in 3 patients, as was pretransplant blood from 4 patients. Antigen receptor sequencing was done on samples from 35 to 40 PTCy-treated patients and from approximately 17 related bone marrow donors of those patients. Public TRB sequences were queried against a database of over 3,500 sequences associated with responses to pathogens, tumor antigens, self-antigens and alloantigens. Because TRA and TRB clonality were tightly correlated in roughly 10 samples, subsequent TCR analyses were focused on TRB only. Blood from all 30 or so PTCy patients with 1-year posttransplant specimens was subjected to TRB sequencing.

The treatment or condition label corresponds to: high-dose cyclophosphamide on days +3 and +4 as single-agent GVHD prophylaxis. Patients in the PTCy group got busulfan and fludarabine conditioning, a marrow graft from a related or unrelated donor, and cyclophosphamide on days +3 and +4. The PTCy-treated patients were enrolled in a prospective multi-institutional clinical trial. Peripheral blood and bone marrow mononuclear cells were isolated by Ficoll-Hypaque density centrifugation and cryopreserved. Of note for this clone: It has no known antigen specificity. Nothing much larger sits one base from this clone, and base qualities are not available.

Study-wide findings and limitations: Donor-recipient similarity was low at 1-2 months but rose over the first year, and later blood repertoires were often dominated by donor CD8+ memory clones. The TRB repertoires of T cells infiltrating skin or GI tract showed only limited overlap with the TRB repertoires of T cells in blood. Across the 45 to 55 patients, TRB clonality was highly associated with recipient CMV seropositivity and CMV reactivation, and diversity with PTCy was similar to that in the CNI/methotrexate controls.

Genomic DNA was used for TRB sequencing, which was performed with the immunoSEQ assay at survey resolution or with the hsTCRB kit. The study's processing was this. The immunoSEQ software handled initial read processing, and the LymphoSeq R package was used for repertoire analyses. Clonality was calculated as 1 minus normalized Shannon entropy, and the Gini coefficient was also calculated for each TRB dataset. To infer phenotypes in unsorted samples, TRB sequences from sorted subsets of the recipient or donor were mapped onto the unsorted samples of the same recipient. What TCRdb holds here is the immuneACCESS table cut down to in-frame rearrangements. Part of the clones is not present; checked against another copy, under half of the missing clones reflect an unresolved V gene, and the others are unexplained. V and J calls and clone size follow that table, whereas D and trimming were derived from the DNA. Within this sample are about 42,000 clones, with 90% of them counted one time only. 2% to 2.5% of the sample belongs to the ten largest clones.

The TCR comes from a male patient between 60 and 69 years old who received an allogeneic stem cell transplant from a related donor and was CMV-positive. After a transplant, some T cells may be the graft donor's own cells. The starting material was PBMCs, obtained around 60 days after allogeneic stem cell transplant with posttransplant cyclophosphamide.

The CDR3 is CASSLIQGLHQPQHF. The DNA sequence is given as TGTGCCAGTAGTCTTATTCAGGGGCTCCACCAGCCCCAGCATTTT. The chain couples TRBV19 to TRBJ1-5; TRBD1 is a weak D gene call, 6 bases matching. Taken from the germline V gene (reference sequence), the CDR1 and CDR2 loops are LNHDA and SQIVND. From cysteine to phenylalanine, the CDR3 is 15 amino acids long. The retained sequence is limited to the CDR3, 45 bases, with the frame set at the first base. The V and J ends are trimmed by 5 bases and 7 bases, leaving 18 bases between them.